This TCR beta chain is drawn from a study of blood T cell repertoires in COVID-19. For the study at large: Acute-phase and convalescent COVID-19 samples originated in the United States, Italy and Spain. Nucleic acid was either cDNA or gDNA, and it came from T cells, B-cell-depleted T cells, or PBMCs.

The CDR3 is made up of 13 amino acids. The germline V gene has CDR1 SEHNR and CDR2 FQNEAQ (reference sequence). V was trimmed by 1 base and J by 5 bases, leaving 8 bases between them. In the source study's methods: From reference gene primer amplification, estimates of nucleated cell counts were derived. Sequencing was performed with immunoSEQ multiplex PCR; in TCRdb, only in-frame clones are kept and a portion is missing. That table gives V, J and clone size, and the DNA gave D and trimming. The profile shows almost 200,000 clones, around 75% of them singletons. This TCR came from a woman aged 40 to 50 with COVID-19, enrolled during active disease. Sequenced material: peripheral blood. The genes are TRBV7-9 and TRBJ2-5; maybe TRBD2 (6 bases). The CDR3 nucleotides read TGTGCCAGCAGCTTAGGGGGGAGGGAGACCCAGTACTTC. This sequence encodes CASSLGGRETQYF.